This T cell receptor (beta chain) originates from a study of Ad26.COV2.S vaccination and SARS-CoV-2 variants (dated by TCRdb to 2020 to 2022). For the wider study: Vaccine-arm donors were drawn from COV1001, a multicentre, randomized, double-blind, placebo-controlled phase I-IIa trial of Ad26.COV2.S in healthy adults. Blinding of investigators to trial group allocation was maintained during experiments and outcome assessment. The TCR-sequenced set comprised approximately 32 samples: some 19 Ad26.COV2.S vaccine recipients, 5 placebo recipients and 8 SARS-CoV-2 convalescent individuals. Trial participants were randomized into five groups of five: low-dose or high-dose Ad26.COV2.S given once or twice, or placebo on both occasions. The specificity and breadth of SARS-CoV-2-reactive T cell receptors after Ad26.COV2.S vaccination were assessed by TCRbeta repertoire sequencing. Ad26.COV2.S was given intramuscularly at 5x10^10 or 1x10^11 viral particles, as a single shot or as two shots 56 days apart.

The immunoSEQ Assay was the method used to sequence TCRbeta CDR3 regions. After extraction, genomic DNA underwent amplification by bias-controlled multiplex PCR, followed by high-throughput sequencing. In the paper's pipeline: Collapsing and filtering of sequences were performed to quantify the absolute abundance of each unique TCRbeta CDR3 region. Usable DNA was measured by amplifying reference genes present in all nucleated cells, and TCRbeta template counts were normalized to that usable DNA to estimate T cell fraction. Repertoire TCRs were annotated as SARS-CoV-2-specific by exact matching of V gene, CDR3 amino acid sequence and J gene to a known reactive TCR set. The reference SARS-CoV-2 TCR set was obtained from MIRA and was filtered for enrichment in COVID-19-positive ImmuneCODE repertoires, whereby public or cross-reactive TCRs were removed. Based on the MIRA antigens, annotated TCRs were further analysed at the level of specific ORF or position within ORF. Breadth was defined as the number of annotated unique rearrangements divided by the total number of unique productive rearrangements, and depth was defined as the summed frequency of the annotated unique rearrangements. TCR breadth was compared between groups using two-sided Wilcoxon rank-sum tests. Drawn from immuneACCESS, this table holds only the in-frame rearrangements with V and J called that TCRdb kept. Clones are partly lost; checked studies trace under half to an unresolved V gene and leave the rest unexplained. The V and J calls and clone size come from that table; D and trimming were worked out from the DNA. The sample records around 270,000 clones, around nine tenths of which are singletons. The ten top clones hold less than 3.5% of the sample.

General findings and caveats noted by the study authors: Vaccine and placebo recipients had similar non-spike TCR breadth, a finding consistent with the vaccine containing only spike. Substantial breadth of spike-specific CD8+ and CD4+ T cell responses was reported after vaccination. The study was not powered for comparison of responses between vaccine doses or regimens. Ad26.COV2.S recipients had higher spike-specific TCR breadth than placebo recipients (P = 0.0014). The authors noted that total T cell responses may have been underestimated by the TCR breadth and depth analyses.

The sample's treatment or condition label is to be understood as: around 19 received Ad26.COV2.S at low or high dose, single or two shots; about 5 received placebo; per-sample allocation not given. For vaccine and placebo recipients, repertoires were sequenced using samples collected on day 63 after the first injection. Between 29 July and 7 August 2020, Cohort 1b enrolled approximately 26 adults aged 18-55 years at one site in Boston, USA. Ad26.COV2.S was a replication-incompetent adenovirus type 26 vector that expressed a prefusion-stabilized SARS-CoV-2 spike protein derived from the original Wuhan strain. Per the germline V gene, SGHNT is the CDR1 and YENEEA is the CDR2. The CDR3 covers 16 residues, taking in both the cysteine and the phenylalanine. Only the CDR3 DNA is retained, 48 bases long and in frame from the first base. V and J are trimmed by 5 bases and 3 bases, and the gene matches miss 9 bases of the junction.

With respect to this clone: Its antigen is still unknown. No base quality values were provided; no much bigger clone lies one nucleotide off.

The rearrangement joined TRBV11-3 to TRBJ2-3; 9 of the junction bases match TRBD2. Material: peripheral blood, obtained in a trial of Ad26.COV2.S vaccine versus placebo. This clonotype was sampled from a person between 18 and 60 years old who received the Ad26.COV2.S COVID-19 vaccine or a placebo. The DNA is TGTGCCAGCAGCCTGGGCGGGAGGGCCGGGACAGATACGCAGTATTTT. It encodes CASSLGGRAGTDTQYF.